The TCR beta chain described here comes from a study of early T cells in non-severe SARS-CoV-2 infection. In the library, individual cDNA molecules carried attached unique molecular identifiers. TCRdb independently ran MiXCR on the 5' RACE reads; one entry per CDR3 protein. Here the sample spans 100,000 or so distinct CDR3 sequences, roughly 15% being singletons. Germline-derived CDR1 and CDR2 are LNHDA and SQIVND (reference sequence). The CDR3 consists of 15 residues. With 7 bases removed from V and 4 bases from J, the gap between germline ends came to 17 bases. The V and J genes are TRBV19 and TRBJ1-5; D ambiguous. Specimen: whole blood, collected at baseline. The TCR was taken from an adult who was a healthcare worker with PCR-confirmed SARS-CoV-2 infection or an uninfected control (not recorded which). CDR3 bases: TGTGCCAGTAACACGGCGGCGGCTTCGAATCAGCCCCAGCATTTT. This gives the protein CASNTAAASNQPQHF.